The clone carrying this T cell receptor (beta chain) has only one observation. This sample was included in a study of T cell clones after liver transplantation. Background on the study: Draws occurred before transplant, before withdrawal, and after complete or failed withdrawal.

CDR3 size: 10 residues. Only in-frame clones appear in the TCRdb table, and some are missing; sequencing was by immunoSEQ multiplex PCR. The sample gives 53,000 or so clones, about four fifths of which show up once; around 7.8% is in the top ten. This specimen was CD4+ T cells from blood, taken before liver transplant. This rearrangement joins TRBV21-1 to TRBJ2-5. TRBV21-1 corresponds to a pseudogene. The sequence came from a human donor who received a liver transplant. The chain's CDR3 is CANHEETQYF. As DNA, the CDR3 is TGTGCCAACCATGAAGAGACCCAGTACTTC.